This T cell receptor beta chain stems from a study of CD8+ T cells in alopecia areata. About the research overall: Graft recipients were approximately 6-10-week-old female C3H/HeJ mice, and donor skin originated from 6-12-month-old C3H/HeJ mice with spontaneous alopecia. Study-wide results and limits: Sequenced scalp T cells also include alphabeta T cells resident in normal skin. Lesional scalp exceeded normal scalp in clonality, especially in alopecia totalis/universalis.

RNA was isolated and reverse transcribed to cDNA, the sequencing template. Produced via immunoSEQ multiplex PCR; TCRdb's table is partial and in-frame only. This sample carries about 270,000 clones, none of them present only once. CD4, CD8alpha, NKG2D, NKG2ACE and other markers guided sorting of pooled cutaneous lymph node cells. A remark on this clone: Its antigen is currently unknown. The genes are named according to mouse. The read gets to within 4 residues of the CDR3 end, and the germline J gene fills in the rest. The sample contains more than one DNA sequence encoding this CDR3.

V lost 5 bases and J lost 2; bases outside the gene matches: 3. The CDR3 contains 13 residues. Germline CDR1 and CDR2: FNHDT and SITEND (reference sequence). Material: CD4+ T cells sorted from a lymph node. This chain uses TRBV19 with TRBJ1-2, with TRBD1 matching 7 bases. This clonotype was obtained from a C3H/HeJ mouse with alopecia areata. The strain's MHC type: H2-k. The sequenced CDR3 bases are TGTGCCAGCAGCCAGGGACAGAACTCC. It yields the protein CASSQGQNS. From start to end, the CDR3 is CASSQGQNSDYTF.